One T cell receptor (beta chain) is described in this entry. Its target is unknown. Profiling relied on immunoSEQ multiplex PCR, and the TCRdb table lists in-frame clones only, not all of them. The sample carries around 100,000 clones, 85% to 95% recorded once. These data originate in a study of graft-versus-host responses after intestinal transplantation. Study as a whole: Induction using anti-thymocyte globulin, followed by tacrolimus and steroids for two to three years, was given to all recipients.

This sequence originates from a human donor who was the organ donor for an intestinal transplant. The sequencing here drew on unstimulated CD8+ T cells sorted from spleen or lymph node cells, taken before transplant.

This CDR3 reads CASSRQGAGGELFF. The CDR3 region has the DNA TGTGCCAGCAGTCGACAGGGGGCAGGCGGGGAGCTGTTTTTT. This chain joins TRBV28 and TRBJ2-2; 10 positions match TRBD1. V was clipped by 5 bases and J by 7 bases; unmatched bases: 4. The CDR3 sequence is 14 residues long. Germline-derived CDR1 and CDR2 are MDHEN and SYDVKM.